This is a list of T cell receptor beta chains from one sample in a study of cytomegalovirus exposure and HLA in healthy donors. Assay: immunoSEQ multiplex PCR; the TCRdb copy retains only in-frame clones and omits some. The repertoire holds under 150,000 clones, roughly 79% seen once, with 1.1% in the top ten. Sequenced: PBMCs. All receptors come from a male donor in good health and CMV-seronegative. The CDR3 runs from the conserved cysteine through the conserved F or W. D genes are given only for firm matches. The size of a clone is reported for some rows only, either as once, few or many, or as a class for expanded clones.

j_call,d_call,v_call,clone_size,cdr3_nt,cdr3_aa
TRBJ2-7,NA,TRBV29-1,NA,TGCAGCGTTGATGGGGAGGCCTACGAGCAGTACTTC,CSVDGEAYEQYF
TRBJ1-2,NA,TRBV9,NA,TGTGCCAGCAGCGTAGTCGGCAGGGATGGCCACACCTTC,CASSVVGRDGHTF
TRBJ2-1,NA,TRBV7-2,NA,TGTGCCAGCAGTCGACGGGTAGGGGACAATGAGCAGTTCTTC,CASSRRVGDNEQFF
TRBJ2-3,NA,TRBV7-2,NA,TGTGCCAGCAGCTTAGTGGTAGGGGCCCTATCCAATACGCAGTATTTT,CASSLVVGALSNTQYF
TRBJ1-5,NA,TRBV9,NA,TGTGCCAGCAGCGTGGGGGGGCGGGGGAATAATATTCAGCCCCAGCATTTT,CASSVGGRGNNIQPQHF
TRBJ1-1,NA,TRBV6-4,NA,TGTGCCAGCAGTGGCTCCGGGGTGATGAACACTGAAGCTTTCTTT,CASSGSGVMNTEAFF
TRBJ2-3,NA,TRBV6-4,few,TGTGCCAGCAGTGAGGTGGGGGGTGGCACAGATACGCAGTATTTT,CASSEVGGGTDTQYF
TRBJ2-2,NA,TRBV7-2,few,TGTGCCAGCAGCTTAAGTGGGACAACCCCCGGGGAGCTGTTTTTT,CASSLSGTTPGELFF
TRBJ2-7,TRBD2,TRBV7-2,NA,TGTGCCAGCAGCTCCCCTAGCGGGGGGGCCTACGAGCAGTACTTC,CASSSPSGGAYEQYF
TRBJ2-7,NA,TRBV5-5,NA,TGTGCCAGCAGCTTGGCCAGGGGATACCCCTACGAGCAGTACTTC,CASSLARGYPYEQYF
TRBJ2-3,TRBD2,TRBV10-2,NA,TGCGCCAGCAGCGCCACTAGCGGGGGGCGGTGGGTCACAGATACGCAGTATTTT,CASSATSGGRWVTDTQYF
TRBJ1-1,NA,TRBV7-9,NA,TGTTCCAGCAGCTTATATCAGGCCACTGAAGCTTTCTTT,CSSSLYQATEAFF
TRBJ2-7,NA,TRBV5-8,NA,TGTGCCGGGCAGGGGAATGGGGAGCAGTACTTC,CAGQGNGEQYF
TRBJ1-1,TRBD1,TRBV5-8,NA,TGTGCCAGCAGGGGGGGACAGCCTACCACTGAAGCTTTCTTT,CASRGGQPTTEAFF
TRBJ2-3,TRBD2,TRBV2,NA,TGTGCCAGCACGGGAGGGGACCAGCAGTATTTT,CASTGGDQQYF
TRBJ2-4,TRBD1,TRBV12-5,NA,TGTGCTAGTGGTTTGGTACTTGAGGACAGGGATTCTCTAGCCAAAAACATTCAGTACTTC,CASGLVLEDRDSLAKNIQYF
TRBJ1-2,TRBD1,TRBV6-1,NA,TGTGCCAGCAGTGAAGCGGCCAGGGGGCGGTCCTACACCTTC,CASSEAARGRSYTF
TRBJ1-1,NA,TRBV6-1,NA,TGTGCCAGCACCACAATGATGAACACTGAAGCTTTCTTT,CASTTMMNTEAFF
TRBJ1-5,TRBD1,TRBV6-1,NA,TGTGCCAGCAGCGCGACAGGGGGCGGAAATCAGCCCCAGCATTTT,CASSATGGGNQPQHF
TRBJ1-2,NA,TRBV5-1,few,TGCGCCAGCAGCTTGGTGGGCAGGGAGGGCTATGGCTACACCTTC,CASSLVGREGYGYTF
TRBJ2-5,NA,TRBV10-2,once,TGCGCCAGCAGCTCCGGGACTGCCATCTTTAAAGAGACCCAGTACTTC,CASSSGTAIFKETQYF
TRBJ2-1,NA,TRBV2,few,TGTGCCAGCAGTGGGGGAGGGGGGAATGAGCAGTTCTTC,CASSGGGGNEQFF
TRBJ1-4,TRBD1,TRBV7-9,NA,TGTGCCAGCAGCCCAGGGACAGGGGGCGCCCGGGAAAAACTGTTTTTT,CASSPGTGGAREKLFF
TRBJ1-1,NA,TRBV7-2,once,TGTGCCAGCAGCTCCGCGAGCGGAGGCAGCGGGGCTTTCTTT,CASSSASGGSGAFF
TRBJ2-7,NA,TRBV6-5,NA,TGTGCCAGCAGTTACTCTACCGGCGGCACCTACGAGCAGTACTTC,CASSYSTGGTYEQYF
TRBJ1-2,TRBD1,TRBV30,NA,TGTGCCTGGAGTGTACAGGGGACTGTAAATGGCTACACCTTC,CAWSVQGTVNGYTF
TRBJ2-2,TRBD1,TRBV11-1,NA,TGTGCCAGCAGGAAAACTACCGGGACAGGGAACACCGGGGAGCTGTTTTTT,CASRKTTGTGNTGELFF
TRBJ2-1,TRBD1,TRBV30,NA,TGTGCCTGGGGGGTCGACAGGGGGCGCGAGCAGTTCTTC,CAWGVDRGREQFF
TRBJ2-3,NA,TRBV5-1,NA,TGCGCCAGCAGCTTCGTTAGCACAGATACGCAGTATTTT,CASSFVSTDTQYF
TRBJ2-2,NA,TRBV6-7,few,TGTGCCAGCAGTTACCAGGGATCCGCGAACACCGGGGAGCTGTTTTTT,CASSYQGSANTGELFF
TRBJ1-6,TRBD1,TRBV6-6,NA,TGTGCCAGCAGTTACGGGGGGACAGCTAATTCACCCCTCCACTTT,CASSYGGTANSPLHF
TRBJ1-5,TRBD1,TRBV10-3,NA,TGTGCCGTCGGACAGGGAGATCAGCCCCAGCATTTT,CAVGQGDQPQHF
TRBJ1-2,TRBD1,TRBV7-9,NA,TGTGCCAGCAGCACGCCCCGGACAGGGGAGGGCTACACCTTC,CASSTPRTGEGYTF
TRBJ2-7,TRBD2,TRBV5-1,NA,TGCGCCAGCAGCCTTAGCGGGGGTCCCTACGAGCAGTACTTC,CASSLSGGPYEQYF
TRBJ2-5,TRBD1,TRBV2,once,TGTGCCAGCCCCAACGCGGGACAGGGAGGCGAGACCCAGTACTTC,CASPNAGQGGETQYF
TRBJ2-1,TRBD2,TRBV9,NA,TGTGCCAGCAGCGTAGTGGCTAGCGGGGGTATGAATGAGCAGTTCTTC,CASSVVASGGMNEQFF
TRBJ1-1,NA,TRBV29-1,NA,TGCAGCGTTGAGGAGGACCTGAACACTGAAGCTTTCTTT,CSVEEDLNTEAFF
TRBJ2-3,TRBD2,TRBV10-3,NA,TGTGCCATCAGTGATACTAGCGGGGGGGCCACAGATACGCAGTATTTT,CAISDTSGGATDTQYF
TRBJ2-1,NA,TRBV9,NA,TGTGCCAGCAGCGTTGGTACAGGCGTTAATGAGCAGTTCTTC,CASSVGTGVNEQFF
TRBJ1-6,NA,TRBV14,NA,TGTGCCAGCAGCCAAGATCTTGACGGGGTTAGATCACCCCTCCACTTT,CASSQDLDGVRSPLHF
TRBJ2-5,NA,TRBV11-2,NA,TGTGCCAGCAGCTCACACCCGTACCAAGAGACCCAGTACTTC,CASSSHPYQETQYF
TRBJ2-7,NA,TRBV4-3,few,TGCGCCAGCAGCCAAGGGGTCCCTGGGACACAAGGAGCCTACGAGCAGTACTTC,CASSQGVPGTQGAYEQYF
TRBJ2-5,TRBD2,TRBV7-7,NA,TGTGCTAGCAGCTCTATAAAGGGACTAGCGGAGGTGGAGACCCAGTACTTC,CASSSIKGLAEVETQYF
TRBJ1-1,NA,TRBV4-1,NA,TGCGCCAGCAGCCAAGAAACCCCCGCGACAAGCATGAACACTGAAGCTTTCTTT,CASSQETPATSMNTEAFF
TRBJ2-5,NA,TRBV7-3,NA,TGTGCCAGCAGCTTAATCGGGAGTGGGGCGTCTGAGACCCAGTACTTC,CASSLIGSGASETQYF